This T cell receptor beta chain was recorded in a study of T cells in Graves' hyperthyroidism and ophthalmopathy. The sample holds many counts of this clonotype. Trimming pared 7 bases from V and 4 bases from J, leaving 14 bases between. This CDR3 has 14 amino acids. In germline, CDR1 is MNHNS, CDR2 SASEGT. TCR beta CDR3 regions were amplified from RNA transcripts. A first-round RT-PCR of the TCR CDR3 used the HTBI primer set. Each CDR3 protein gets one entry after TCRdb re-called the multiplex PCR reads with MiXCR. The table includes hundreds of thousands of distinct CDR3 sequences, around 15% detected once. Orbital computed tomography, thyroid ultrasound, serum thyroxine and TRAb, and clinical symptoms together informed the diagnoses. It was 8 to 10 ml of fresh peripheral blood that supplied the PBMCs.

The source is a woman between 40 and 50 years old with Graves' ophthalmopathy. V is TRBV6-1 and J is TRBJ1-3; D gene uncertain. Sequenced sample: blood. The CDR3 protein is CASTSPQRGNTIYF. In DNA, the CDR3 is TGTGCCAGCACCTCGCCGCAGAGGGGAAACACCATATATTTT.